The clone carrying this T cell receptor beta chain came up once. The sample is drawn from a study of blood T cell repertoires in COVID-19. Study overall: The United States, Italy and Spain supplied acute and convalescent COVID-19 samples. Sample material is recorded as cDNA or gDNA derived from T cells, B-cell-depleted T cells, or PBMCs.

In germline, CDR1 is LNHDA, CDR2 SQIVND (reference sequence). This CDR3 is 15 amino acids long. V lost 5 bases and J lost 7, with 20 bases in between. Source study methods: The authors estimated nucleated cell counts from reference gene primer amplification. TCRdb's table, derived via immunoSEQ multiplex PCR, lists solely in-frame clones and lacks some. The D gene and trimming were derived from the DNA, and the V and J assignments and clone size from that table. Of roughly 200,000 clones in the sample, around nine tenths are singletons; the top ten hold 1.6%. The sequence was obtained from a man between 18 and 35 years old with active or convalescent COVID-19. Sequencing was carried out using peripheral blood. This chain joins TRBV19 and TRBJ2-5, with D possibly TRBD2 on 7 matching bases. The CDR3 is CASSVRGGFVGTQYF. CDR3 in DNA: TGTGCCAGTAGTGTTAGGGGGGGGTTTGTCGGGACCCAGTACTTC.